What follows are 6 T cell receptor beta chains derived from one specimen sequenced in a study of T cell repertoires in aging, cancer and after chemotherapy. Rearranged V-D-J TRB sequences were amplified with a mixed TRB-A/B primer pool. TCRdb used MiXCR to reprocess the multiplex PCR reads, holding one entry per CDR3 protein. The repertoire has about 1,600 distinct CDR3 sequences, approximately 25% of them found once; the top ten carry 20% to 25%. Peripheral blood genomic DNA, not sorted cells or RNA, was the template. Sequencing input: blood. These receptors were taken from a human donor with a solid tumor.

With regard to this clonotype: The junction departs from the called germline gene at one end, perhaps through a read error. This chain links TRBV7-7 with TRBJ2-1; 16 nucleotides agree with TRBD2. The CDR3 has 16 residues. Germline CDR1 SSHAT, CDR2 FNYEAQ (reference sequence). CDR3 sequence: CASSSGTSGRVNEQFF. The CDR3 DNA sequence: TGTGCTAGCAGCTCCGGGACTAGCGGGAGGGTCAATGAGCAGTTCTTC. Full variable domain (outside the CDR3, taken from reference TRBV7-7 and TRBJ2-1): GAGVSQSPRYKVTKRGQDVTLRCDPISSHATLYWYQQALGQGPEFLTYFNYEAQPDKSGLPSDRFSAERPEGSISTLTIQRTEQRDSAMYRCASSSGTSGRVNEQFFGPGTRLTVL.

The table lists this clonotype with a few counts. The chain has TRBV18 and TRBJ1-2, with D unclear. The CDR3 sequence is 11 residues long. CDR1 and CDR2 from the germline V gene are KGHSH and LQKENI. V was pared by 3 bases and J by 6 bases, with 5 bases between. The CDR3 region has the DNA TGTGCCAGCTCACCCCTCAATGGCTACACCTTC. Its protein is CASSPLNGYTF.

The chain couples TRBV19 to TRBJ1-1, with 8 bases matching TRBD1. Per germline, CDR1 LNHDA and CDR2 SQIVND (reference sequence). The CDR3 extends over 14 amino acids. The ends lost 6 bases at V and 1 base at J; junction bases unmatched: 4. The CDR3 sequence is CASSFRGPNTEAFF. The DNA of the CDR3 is TGTGCCAGTAGCTTCAGGGGGCCGAACACTGAAGCTTTCTTT.

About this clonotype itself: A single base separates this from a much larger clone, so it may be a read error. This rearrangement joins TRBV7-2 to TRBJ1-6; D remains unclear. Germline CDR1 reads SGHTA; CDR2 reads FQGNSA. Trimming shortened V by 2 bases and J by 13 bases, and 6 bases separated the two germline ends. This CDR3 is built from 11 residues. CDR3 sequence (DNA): TGTGCCAGCAGCTTACCGTTTCCCCTCCACTTT. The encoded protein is CASSLPFPLHF.

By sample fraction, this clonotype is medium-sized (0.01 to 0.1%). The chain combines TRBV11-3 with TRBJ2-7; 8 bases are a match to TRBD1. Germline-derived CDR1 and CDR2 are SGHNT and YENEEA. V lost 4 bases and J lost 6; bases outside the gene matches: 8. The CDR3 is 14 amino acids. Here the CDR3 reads CASSSKTGEGEQYF. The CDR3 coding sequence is TGTGCCAGCAGCTCCAAGACAGGGGAAGGCGAGCAGTACTTC.

The CDR3 region is CSADDRGLNEQYF. CDR3 nucleotides: TGCAGTGCTGACGACAGGGGGCTGAACGAGCAGTACTTC. The V gene is TRBV20-1, the J gene TRBJ2-7; 10 nucleotides agree with TRBD1. The germline CDR1 and CDR2 sequences are DFQATT and SNEGSKA (reference sequence). The CDR3 has 13 residues. Unmatched junction bases numbered 6, after V lost 5 bases and J lost 5 bases.